The clone carrying this TCR beta chain was picked up many times. Its antigen is unidentified. Germline lookup yields CDR1 SQVTM and CDR2 ANQGSEA. The CDR3 consists of 12 residues. The V end lost 4 bases, the J end lost 9 bases, and 16 bases lay between the germline ends. Each TCR beta library was made by quantitative 5'-RACE that incorporated molecular barcodes. TCRdb reprocessed the 5' RACE reads with MiXCR, giving one entry per CDR3 protein. The sample contains 250,000 to 350,000 distinct CDR3 sequences, about a fifth of which appear only once. The entry originates in a study of CD8 T cells in ankylosing spondylitis. Points from the study as a whole: It appeared that ankylosing spondylitis blood was characterized by a TCR beta motif of about 8 highly homologous variants. Significant enrichment of disease-linked clones was reported in matched ankylosing spondylitis synovial fluid.

The clonotype was recovered from a female donor with ankylosing spondylitis or in good health (not recorded which). The sample comprised blood, either unsorted or a sorted T cell fraction (not recorded which). The chain combines TRBV29-1 with TRBJ2-7; D is ambiguous. The CDR3 DNA sequence: TGCAGCGTTGGTGATGATGGCGCAGTGCAGTACTTC. It translates to CSVGDDGAVQYF.